These 28 T cell receptor beta chains were all obtained from the same sample, sequenced in a study of blood T cell repertoires in COVID-19. Repertoires were generated with immunoSEQ multiplex PCR, while TCRdb's copy carries only in-frame clones and drops some. The profile shows a few hundred thousand clones, 87% of them singletons. Material for sequencing was PBMCs or T cells enriched from blood (not recorded which). The receptor source for this set is a woman aged 18-29 years who had recovered from COVID-19.

This chain connects TRBV19 to TRBJ1-1; 7 bases map to TRBD1. This CDR3 contains 12 residues. Germline values: CDR1 LNHDA, CDR2 SQIVND (reference sequence). Trimming cost V 6 bases and J 8 bases; bases outside gene matches: 6. This CDR3 is CASRAWGQEAFF. The CDR3, as DNA: TGTGCCAGTAGAGCATGGGGACAGGAAGCTTTCTTT. Filled out from reference TRBV19 and TRBJ1-1, the complete variable domain reads DGGITQSPKYLFRKEGQNVTLSCEQNLNHDAMYWYRQDPGQGLRLIYYSQIVNDFQKGDIAEGYSVSREKKESFPLTVTSAQKNPTAFYLCASRAWGQEAFFGQGTRLTVV.

The V and J genes are TRBV19 and TRBJ2-4; 8 nucleotides line up with TRBD2. Germline V lookup: CDR1 LNHDA, CDR2 SQIVND (reference sequence). The CDR3 extends over 14 amino acids. After removal of 7 bases from V and 7 bases from J, the junction contained 9 bases not matched to a gene. The DNA of the CDR3 is TGTGCCAGTATCGACGGGGGGGCCGGTAACATTCAGTACTTC. Amino acids: CASIDGGAGNIQYF.

This chain uses TRBV19 with TRBJ1-5; 7 bases align to TRBD1. Trimming at V came to 5 bases and at J to 0 bases, leaving 16 bases not matched to a gene. CDR1 LNHDA and CDR2 SQIVND come from the germline V gene (reference sequence). This CDR3 contains 19 residues. CDR3 DNA: TGTGCCAGTAGTGCCTCATCGGGACAGACAGACGTTAGCAATCAGCCCCAGCATTTT. Encoded protein: CASSASSGQTDVSNQPQHF.

The chain recombines TRBV3-1 (or the pseudogene TRBV3-2) with TRBJ1-1, with TRBD1 as a possible D gene (5 bases). Trimming stripped 2 bases from V and 1 base from J, with 8 bases between. In germline, CDR1 is LGHDT, CDR2 YNNKEL (reference sequence). This CDR3 has 14 amino acids. CDR3 DNA sequence: TGTGCCAGCAGCCAACCCAGGGCGAACACTGAAGCTTTCTTT. Its translation is CASSQPRANTEAFF.

This clone was recorded once. This chain links TRBV6-2 or TRBV6-3 with TRBJ1-1; 7 nucleotides align to TRBD1. The germline V gene has CDR1 MNHEY and CDR2 SVGEGT. V shed 5 bases and J 7 bases; nucleotides not matched to a gene: 4. The CDR3 is 12 residues long. The CDR3, as DNA: TGTGCCAGCAGTGTAAGACAGGGTGAAGCTTTCTTT. Residues: CASSVRQGEAFF.

V is TRBV6-4 and J is TRBJ2-1; D is uncertain. The germline gives CDR1 MRHNA, CDR2 SNTAGT. V was clipped by 0 bases and J by 0 bases, with 9 bases between them. This CDR3 is 16 amino acids long. The CDR3 sequence: CASSDSFRSSYNEQFF. DNA of the CDR3: TGTGCCAGCAGTGACTCGTTTCGGAGCTCCTACAATGAGCAGTTCTTC.

The genes are TRBV19 and TRBJ1-1; 8 bases line up with TRBD1. The CDR3 runs 17 residues. J was trimmed by 3 bases and V by 0 bases; bases with no gene match: 9. The V gene's germline CDR1 is LNHDA and CDR2 SQIVND (reference sequence). The CDR3 DNA sequence: TGTGCCAGTAGTATAGACAGGAACAGGGGGATGGACACTGAAGCTTTCTTT. Translation: CASSIDRNRGMDTEAFF.

The rearrangement joins TRBV19 to TRBJ1-6; D unclear. The germline V and J ends were trimmed by 6 bases and 7 bases, with 10 bases remaining between them. This CDR3 spans 13 amino acids. Germline V gene sequence: CDR1 LNHDA, CDR2 SQIVND (reference sequence). As DNA, the CDR3 is TGTGCCAGTAGCAAATACTGGAATTCACCCCTCCACTTT. Residues: CASSKYWNSPLHF.

The rearrangement links TRBV12-3 or TRBV12-4 to TRBJ1-5; D not certain. This CDR3 is 13 amino acids long. The V end lost 5 bases, the J end lost 6 bases, and 11 bases lay between the germline ends. The CDR3 nucleotides read TGTGCCAGCAGTCTCAATTTCGGTCAGCCCCAGCATTTT. The encoded protein is CASSLNFGQPQHF.

To note about this clone: This specimen includes other DNA sequences encoding the same CDR3. J is TRBJ1-2 and V is TRBV24-1; D not certain. The germline CDR1 and CDR2 sequences are KGHDR and SFDVKD. Trimming took 0 bases from V and 4 from J, leaving 5 bases between them. The CDR3 runs 13 residues. CDR3 sequence: CATSDLRGYGYTF. In nucleotides, the CDR3 is TGTGCCACCAGTGATTTGCGGGGCTATGGCTACACCTTC.

The chain combines TRBV29-1 with TRBJ2-1; 14 bases fit TRBD2. The V and J ends lost 7 bases and 5 bases, in that order; junction bases with no gene match: 4. There are 14 residues in the CDR3. Looked up from germline, CDR1 is SQVTM and CDR2 is ANQGSEA. The CDR3 here is CSAAGLAGDNEQFF. The DNA for the CDR3 is TGCAGCGCCGCGGGACTAGCGGGAGACAATGAGCAGTTCTTC.

In this sample, this clone turned up once. This chain joins TRBV7-8 and TRBJ2-7, with D perhaps TRBD1 (5 bases). Deletions cut 0 bases from V and 5 bases from J, with 8 bases between. Germline values: CDR1 SGHVS, CDR2 FQNEAQ. This CDR3 is 13 amino acids long. The CDR3 coding sequence is TGTGCCAGCAGCTTAGCGCTAGGGGACGAGCAGTACTTC. This translates into CASSLALGDEQYF.

The V gene is TRBV27, the J gene TRBJ2-1; TRBD1 is a possible D gene (6 bases). The V gene's germline CDR1 is MNHEY and CDR2 SMNVEV (reference sequence). The CDR3 totals 17 residues. V dropped 6 bases and J dropped 0 bases, with 18 bases sitting between them. The CDR3 loop is CASRDMGRTASYNEQFF. In nucleotides, the CDR3 is TGTGCCAGCAGGGACATGGGACGGACAGCCTCCTACAATGAGCAGTTCTTC.

The chain couples TRBV7-9 to TRBJ1-2; D is ambiguous. Between the trimmed V and J ends, which lost 1 base and 8 bases, there was a span of 8 bases. This CDR3 has 12 residues. Germline-derived CDR1 and CDR2 are SEHNR and FQNEAQ (reference sequence). CDR3 in DNA: TGTGCCAGCAGCTTAGAGGGCGGGGGCTACACCTTC. Translating it yields CASSLEGGGYTF.

V and J are TRBV12-3 or TRBV12-4 and TRBJ2-2; D possibly corresponds to TRBD1 (6 bases). V gave up 8 bases and J gave up 4 bases, with 11 bases separating them. The CDR3 runs to 13 residues. CDR3 sequence: CASLEQGTGELFF. In nucleotides, the CDR3 is TGTGCCAGCCTAGAACAGGGCACCGGGGAGCTGTTTTTT.

The gene calls are TRBV7-9 and TRBJ2-5, with 10 nucleotides matching TRBD1. Trimming took 1 base from V and 4 from J; bases not matched to a gene: 6. Germline CDR1 and CDR2: SEHNR and FQNEAQ (reference sequence). The CDR3 is 16 amino acids. For the CDR3, the DNA is TGTGCCAGCAGCTTAGTTGATAGACAGGGGGCAGAGACCCAGTACTTC. Translating gives CASSLVDRQGAETQYF.

CDR3 DNA: TGTGCCAGCAGCTTGGGTAGAAGGACAGGGCCTATACTGAACTATGGCTACACCTTC. Translated, it gives CASSLGRRTGPILNYGYTF. The V call is TRBV5-6, the J call TRBJ1-2, with 8 bases aligning to TRBD1. The CDR3 is 19 amino acids. V shed 0 bases and J 2 bases; nucleotides not matched to a gene: 15. Looked up from germline, CDR1 is SGHDT and CDR2 is YYEEEE.

The chain carries TRBV11-3 and TRBJ1-1, with 7 bases that match TRBD1. Germline trimming cut 5 bases from V and 3 bases from J; bases unmatched to any gene: 9. Germline V gives CDR1 SGHNT, CDR2 YENEEA. The CDR3 is 15 residues long. CDR3 bases: TGTGCCAGCAGCCTCGGGACAGTCTCGTACACTGAAGCTTTCTTT. Translation gives CASSLGTVSYTEAFF.

This rearrangement joins TRBV20-1 to TRBJ1-6, with D possibly being TRBD1 (6 bases). The CDR3 is made up of 11 amino acids. Germline V gene sequence: CDR1 DFQATT, CDR2 SNEGSKA (reference sequence). V gave up 5 bases and J gave up 9 bases, with 8 bases separating them. CDR3 nucleotide sequence: TGCAGTGCTCTACAGGGTTCACCCCTCCACTTT. Its protein is CSALQGSPLHF.

The chain has TRBV9 and TRBJ1-1; D not resolved. Germline assignment: CDR1 SGDLS and CDR2 YYNGEE. Between the trimmed V and J ends, which lost 1 base and 4 bases, there was a span of 8 bases. This CDR3 is built from 13 residues. CDR3 protein: CASSVQVATEAFF. The DNA of the CDR3 is TGTGCCAGCAGCGTACAGGTGGCCACTGAAGCTTTCTTT.

This clone was detected a few times. The CDR3 DNA follows: TGTGCCAGCATCGGCTGGGGGCGTCGCGAGACCCAGTACTTC. As protein: CASIGWGRRETQYF. The J gene is TRBJ2-5, the V gene TRBV3-1 (or the pseudogene TRBV3-2); D is perhaps TRBD1 (6 bases). The V gene lost 7 bases and the J gene lost 5 bases, with 17 bases spanning the gap. CDR1 LGHDT and CDR2 YNNKEL come from the germline V gene (reference sequence). CDR3 length: 14 amino acids.

V gene TRBV19 combines with J gene TRBJ2-5; the match to TRBD2 covers 10 bases. Germline V lookup: CDR1 LNHDA, CDR2 SQIVND (reference sequence). The CDR3 length is 16 residues. The J segment lost 5 bases and the V segment lost 6 bases, leaving 12 bases of the junction unmatched. CDR3 amino acids: CASSSGVAGGLETQYF. CDR3 DNA: TGTGCCAGTAGCTCTGGGGTAGCGGGGGGTTTGGAGACCCAGTACTTC.

The V gene is TRBV3-1 (or the pseudogene TRBV3-2), the J gene TRBJ2-1; D is unclear. Germline V gene data show CDR1 as LGHDT and CDR2 as YNNKEL (reference sequence). The germline V and J ends were trimmed by 4 bases and 7 bases, with 11 bases remaining between them. This CDR3 spans 13 amino acids. The CDR3 DNA sequence: TGTGCCAGCAGCCCTGGGCGCTTAAATGAGCAGTTCTTC. This encodes CASSPGRLNEQFF.

The CDR3: CASSSWTGSGNTIYF. The DNA for the CDR3 is TGTGCCAGCAGCTCCTGGACAGGCTCTGGAAACACCATATATTTT. The chain joins TRBV5-4 to TRBJ1-3; 7 nucleotides agree with TRBD1. The junction had 3 bases not matched to a gene; V was cut back by 3 bases and J by 0 bases. Germline CDR1 SGHNT, CDR2 YYREEE (reference sequence). CDR3 length: 15 amino acids.

This clone was detected only once. The genes are TRBV28 and TRBJ1-6; TRBD1 agrees at 8 bases. V trimming: 3 bases; J trimming: 8 bases; junction bases outside the gene matches: 3. The CDR3 runs 14 residues. Germline V lookup: CDR1 MDHEN, CDR2 SYDVKM. The CDR3 DNA sequence: TGTGCCAGCAGTTTCAAACAGGGGGATTCACCCCTCCACTTT. This sequence encodes CASSFKQGDSPLHF.

The chain carries TRBV5-1 and TRBJ2-3; 10 positions agree with TRBD1. CDR1 and CDR2 (germline): SGHRS, YFSETQ. The CDR3 is 16 amino acids. Trimming cost V 2 bases and J 5 bases; bases outside gene matches: 8. CDR3 nucleotides: TGCGCCAGCAGCTTCCCGGGACAGGGGTTTGAAGATACGCAGTATTTT. Protein product: CASSFPGQGFEDTQYF.

This clone came up a few times. This chain connects TRBV4-3 to TRBJ2-2; no clear D gene. V was trimmed by 2 bases and J by 4 bases, leaving 14 bases between them. There are 16 residues in the CDR3. The germline gives CDR1 LGHNA, CDR2 YSLEER. DNA for the CDR3: TGCGCCAGCAGCCAAACGACTGATCCCTCCACCGGGGAGCTGTTTTTT. Its translation is CASSQTTDPSTGELFF.

This chain connects TRBV10-3 to TRBJ1-1, with D uncertain. The CDR3 spans 15 residues. V was clipped by 2 bases and J by 0 bases, with 10 bases between them. Germline CDR1 is ENHRY and CDR2 is SYGVKD. In DNA form, the CDR3 reads TGTGCCATCAGTGAGACCGACACCATGAACACTGAAGCTTTCTTT. Translating it yields CAISETDTMNTEAFF.